The entry below describes one T cell receptor (beta chain). The target antigen is unknown. The data were obtained in a study of blood T cells in healthy people across ages. Primed by a sample-barcoded 5' primer and a J-beta primer mix, a second PCR proceeded for 7 to 11 cycles. Each cDNA molecule received a tag from a template-switch adaptor that had 12 random nucleotides. Researchers report that each sample yielded at least 3 million CDR3-containing paired-end reads. TCRdb re-analysed the 5' RACE reads in MiXCR, keeping a single row per CDR3 protein. The profile shows over 1,300,000 distinct CDR3 sequences, 59% of them singletons. Each of the donors had roughly 9.1 milliliters of peripheral blood drawn into EDTA-treated Vacutainer tubes. Study-wide results and caveats: Possibly, changes in expanded clonotypes were confounded because donor CMV status was unknown.

Germline assignment: CDR1 LGHNA and CDR2 YSLEER. V gave up 4 bases and J gave up 7 bases; unmatched junction bases: 7. The length of the CDR3 is 13 residues. This TCR was recovered from a man between 18 and 35 years old in good health. Source material: blood. This chain joins TRBV4-3 and TRBJ2-7; TRBD2 matches 7 bases. CDR3 nucleotide sequence: TGCGCCAGCAGCCCTGGGAGGGTGCGTGAGCAGTACTTC. Translation gives CASSPGRVREQYF.